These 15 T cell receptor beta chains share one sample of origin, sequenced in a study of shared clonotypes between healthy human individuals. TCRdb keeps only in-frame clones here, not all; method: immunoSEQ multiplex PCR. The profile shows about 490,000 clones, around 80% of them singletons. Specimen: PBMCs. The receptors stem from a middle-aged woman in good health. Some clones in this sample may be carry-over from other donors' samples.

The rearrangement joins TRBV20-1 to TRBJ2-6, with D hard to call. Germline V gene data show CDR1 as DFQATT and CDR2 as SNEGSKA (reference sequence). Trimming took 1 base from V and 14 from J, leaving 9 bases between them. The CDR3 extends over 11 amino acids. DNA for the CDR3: TGCAGTGCTAGAGTGCCCCCCATCCTGACTTTC. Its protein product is CSARVPPILTF.

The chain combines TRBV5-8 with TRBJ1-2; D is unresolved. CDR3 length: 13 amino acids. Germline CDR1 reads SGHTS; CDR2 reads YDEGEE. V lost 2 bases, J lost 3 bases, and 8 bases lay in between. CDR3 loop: CASSFDWDYGYTF. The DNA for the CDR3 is TGTGCCAGCAGCTTCGATTGGGACTATGGCTACACCTTC.

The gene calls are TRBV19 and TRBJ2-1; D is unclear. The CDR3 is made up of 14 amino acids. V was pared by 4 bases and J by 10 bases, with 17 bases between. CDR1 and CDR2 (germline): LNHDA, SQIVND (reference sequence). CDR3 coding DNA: TGTGCCAGTAGTAGAGTGGGCCTGAAGGAAGAGCAGTTCTTC. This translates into CASSRVGLKEEQFF. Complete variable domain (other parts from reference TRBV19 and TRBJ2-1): DGGITQSPKYLFRKEGQNVTLSCEQNLNHDAMYWYRQDPGQGLRLIYYSQIVNDFQKGDIAEGYSVSREKKESFPLTVTSAQKNPTAFYLCASSRVGLKEEQFFGPGTRLTVL.

This CDR3 reads CASTGGGEQFF. In DNA form, the CDR3 reads TGTGCCAGCACAGGGGGCGGTGAGCAGTTCTTC. This rearrangement joins TRBV2 to TRBJ2-1, with 8 bases that match TRBD1. Trimming took 7 bases from V and 9 from J; bases not matched to a gene: 2. This CDR3 has 11 amino acids. In germline, CDR1 is SNHLY, CDR2 FYNNEI.

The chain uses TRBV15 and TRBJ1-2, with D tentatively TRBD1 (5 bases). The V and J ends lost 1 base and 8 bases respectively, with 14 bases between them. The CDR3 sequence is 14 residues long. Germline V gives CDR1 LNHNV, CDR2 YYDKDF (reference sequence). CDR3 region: CATSRGGRREGYTF. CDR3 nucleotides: TGTGCCACCAGCAGAGGGGGACGGAGAGAAGGCTACACCTTC.

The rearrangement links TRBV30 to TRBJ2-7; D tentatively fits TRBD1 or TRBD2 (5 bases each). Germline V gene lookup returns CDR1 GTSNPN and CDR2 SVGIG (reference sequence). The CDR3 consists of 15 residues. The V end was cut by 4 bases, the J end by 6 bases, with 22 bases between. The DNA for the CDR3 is TGTGCCTGGATCCCCTCGGGACCCTCCTTTCTCGAGCAGTACTTC. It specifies CAWIPSGPSFLEQYF.

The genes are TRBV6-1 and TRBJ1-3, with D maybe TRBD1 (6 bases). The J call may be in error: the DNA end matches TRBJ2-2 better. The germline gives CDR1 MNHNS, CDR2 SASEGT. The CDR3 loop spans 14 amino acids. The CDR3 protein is CASSRTTGSGELFF. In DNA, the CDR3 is TGTGCCAGCAGCCGAACCACAGGGTCCGGGGAGCTGTTTTTT.

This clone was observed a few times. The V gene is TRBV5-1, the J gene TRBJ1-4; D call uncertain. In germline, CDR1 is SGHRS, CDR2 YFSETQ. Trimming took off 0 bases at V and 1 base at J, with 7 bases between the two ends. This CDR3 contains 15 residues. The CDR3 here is CASSLGGRTNEKLFF. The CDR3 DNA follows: TGCGCCAGCAGCTTGGGTGGGAGAACTAATGAAAAACTGTTTTTT.

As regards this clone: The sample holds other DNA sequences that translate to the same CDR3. CDR3 DNA sequence: TGTGCCAGCAGCTTAGGCACAGGCCTCTACGAGCAGTACTTC. Residues: CASSLGTGLYEQYF. The rearrangement uses TRBV11-2 and TRBJ2-7; D might be TRBD1 (5 bases). Looked up from germline, CDR1 is SGHAT and CDR2 is FQNNGV. This CDR3 spans 14 amino acids. With 1 base removed from V and 3 bases from J, the gap between germline ends came to 10 bases.

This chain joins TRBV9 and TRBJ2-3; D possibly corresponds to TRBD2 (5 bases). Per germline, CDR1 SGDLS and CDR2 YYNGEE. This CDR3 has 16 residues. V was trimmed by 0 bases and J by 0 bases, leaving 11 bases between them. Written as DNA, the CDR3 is TGTGCCAGCAGCGTAGGCACGGGATCTAGCACAGATACGCAGTATTTT. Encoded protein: CASSVGTGSSTDTQYF.

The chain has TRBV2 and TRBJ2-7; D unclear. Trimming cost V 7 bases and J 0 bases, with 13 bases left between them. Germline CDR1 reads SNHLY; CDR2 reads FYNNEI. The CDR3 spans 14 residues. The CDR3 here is CASNRQRSSYEQYF. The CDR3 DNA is TGTGCCAGCAACCGCCAAAGGAGCTCCTACGAGCAGTACTTC.

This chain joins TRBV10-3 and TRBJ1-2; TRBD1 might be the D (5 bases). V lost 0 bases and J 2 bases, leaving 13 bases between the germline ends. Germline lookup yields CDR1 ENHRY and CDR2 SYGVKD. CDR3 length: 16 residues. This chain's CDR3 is CAISESGQRGNYGYTF. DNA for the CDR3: TGTGCCATCAGTGAGTCCGGACAAAGGGGAAACTATGGCTACACCTTC.

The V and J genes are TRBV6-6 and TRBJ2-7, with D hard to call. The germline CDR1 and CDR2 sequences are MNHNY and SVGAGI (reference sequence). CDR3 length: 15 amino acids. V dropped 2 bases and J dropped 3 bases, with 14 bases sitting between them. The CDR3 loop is CASSYAGAGVYEQYF. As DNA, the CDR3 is TGTGCCAGCAGTTACGCCGGAGCCGGCGTCTACGAGCAGTACTTC.

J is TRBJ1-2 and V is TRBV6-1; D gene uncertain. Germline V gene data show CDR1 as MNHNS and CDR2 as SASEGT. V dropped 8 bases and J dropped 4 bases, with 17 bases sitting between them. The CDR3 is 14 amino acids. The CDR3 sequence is CASRAGDAAYGYTF. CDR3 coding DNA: TGTGCCAGCCGGGCAGGCGACGCCGCCTATGGCTACACCTTC.

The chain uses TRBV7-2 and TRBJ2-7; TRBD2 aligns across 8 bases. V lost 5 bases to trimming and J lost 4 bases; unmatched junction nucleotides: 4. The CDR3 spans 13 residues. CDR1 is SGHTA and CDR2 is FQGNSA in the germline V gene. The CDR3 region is CASSLLAEYEQYF. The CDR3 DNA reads TGTGCCAGCAGCCTACTAGCGGAATACGAGCAGTACTTC.